This is a list of T cell receptor beta chains from one sample in a study of T-cell reconstitution after alpha-beta-depleted transplantation in children. MiXCR was run by TCRdb on the PCR reads, yielding one entry per CDR3 protein. This sample has fewer than 200,000 distinct CDR3 sequences; approximately 6.8% occur once, and the top ten carry roughly 3%. Sequencing was performed on PBMCs from the stem cell graft donor, taken from the stem cell graft. The origin of the receptors is a human donor who donated a stem cell graft to a child with Wiskott-Aldrich syndrome. CDR3s include the opening cysteine and the closing phenylalanine or tryptophan. D genes are given only for firm matches. The size of a clone is reported for some rows only, either as once, few or many, or as a class for expanded clones.

clone size | CDR3 length | D gene | J gene | V gene | CDR3 DNA | CDR3 protein
many | 14 | . | TRBJ1-1 | TRBV20-1 | TGCAGTGCTATATCGTACCCTCTGAACACTGAAGCTTTCTTT | CSAISYPLNTEAFF
many | 17 | . | TRBJ2-1 | TRBV4-3 | TGCGCCAGCAGCCAAGCATCGGGGCAGGCTCCCTACAATGAGCAGTTCTTC | CASSQASGQAPYNEQFF
many | 12 | . | TRBJ1-5 | TRBV12-3/TRBV12-4 | TGTGCCAGCAGTCCCCCTGGGGGGGCCCAGCATTTT | CASSPPGGAQHF
many | 13 | . | TRBJ2-7 | TRBV20-1 | TGCAGTGCTAGAGATCTTAGCGCTGACGAGCAGTACTTC | CSARDLSADEQYF
many | 20 | . | TRBJ2-7 | TRBV6-2/TRBV6-3 | TGTGCCAGCAGTCCTGCTTCTAGCGCCCTTATTCTGGGAAGCTCCTACGAGCAGTACTTC | CASSPASSALILGSSYEQYF
many | 13 | . | TRBJ1-1 | TRBV24-1 | TGTGCCACCAGTGATCTCGTTGGGGCTGAAGCTTTCTTT | CATSDLVGAEAFF
many | 13 | . | TRBJ2-7 | TRBV5-6 | TGTGCCAGCAGCTTGTGGCAGCTCTACGAGCAGTACTTC | CASSLWQLYEQYF
many | 15 | TRBD2 | TRBJ2-1 | TRBV20-1 | TGCAGTGCTAGTGTAGCGGGAGGTGGCTACAATGAGCAGTTCTTC | CSASVAGGGYNEQFF
many | 14 | . | TRBJ2-1 | TRBV5-1 | TGCGCCAGCAGCCTGCCGACAGGGAGGAATGAGCAGTTCTTC | CASSLPTGRNEQFF
few | 12 | . | TRBJ1-4 | TRBV12-3/TRBV12-4 | TGTGCCAGCAGCCGGGGGCCTGAAAAACTGTTTTTT | CASSRGPEKLFF
many | 14 | TRBD1 | TRBJ2-1 | TRBV30 | TGTGCCTGGAGTGTACCCAGACAGGGCAATGAGCAGTTCTTC | CAWSVPRQGNEQFF
. | 13 | . | TRBJ2-1 | TRBV25-1 | TGTGCCAGCACCGGGAGCTACTACAATGAGCAGTTCTTC | CASTGSYYNEQFF
many | 19 | . | TRBJ1-1 | TRBV6-4 | TGTGCCAGCAGTGACCGTGGATCAATCCCAGGACAGCCCTCCACTGAAGCTTTCTTT | CASSDRGSIPGQPSTEAFF
many | 13 | . | TRBJ1-2 | TRBV10-2 | TGCGCCAGCAGTGAATTCGGGCCTGATGGCTACACCTTC | CASSEFGPDGYTF
many | 13 | . | TRBJ2-1 | TRBV20-1 | TGCAGTGCTAACCACCACACAAAGGATGAGCAGTTCTTC | CSANHHTKDEQFF